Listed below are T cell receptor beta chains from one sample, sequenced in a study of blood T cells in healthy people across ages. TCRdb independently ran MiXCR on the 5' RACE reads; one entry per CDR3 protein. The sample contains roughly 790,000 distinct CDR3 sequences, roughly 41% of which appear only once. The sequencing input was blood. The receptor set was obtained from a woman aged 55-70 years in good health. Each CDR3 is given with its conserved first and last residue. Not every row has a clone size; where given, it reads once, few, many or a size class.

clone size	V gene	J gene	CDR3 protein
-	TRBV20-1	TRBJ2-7	CSAIQAPTYEQYF
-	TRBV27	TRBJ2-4	CASSSKRQGLRGVSKNIQYF
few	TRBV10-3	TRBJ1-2	CAINPGQGRYGYTF
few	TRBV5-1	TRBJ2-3	CASSSGLAGGALTDTQYF
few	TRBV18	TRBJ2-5	CASSSAGASQETQYF
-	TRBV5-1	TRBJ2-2	CASSSRTGAGTGELFF
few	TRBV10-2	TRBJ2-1	CASSHTSYNEQFF
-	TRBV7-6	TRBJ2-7	CASSPRARDLEGYEQYF
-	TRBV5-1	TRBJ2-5	CASSLETGIQETQYF
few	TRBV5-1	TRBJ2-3	CASSAEGGDFADTQYF
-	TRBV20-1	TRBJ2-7	CSAGGLTSLYEQYF
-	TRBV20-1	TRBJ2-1	CSTSRTGVQDEQFF
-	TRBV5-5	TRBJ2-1	CASSLGRDRAKTGEQFF
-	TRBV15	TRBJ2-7	CATSRERSGISYEQYF
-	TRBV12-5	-	CASGLTGPEQYF
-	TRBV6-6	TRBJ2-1	CASSYILMDEQFF
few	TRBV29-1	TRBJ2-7	CSGGDGSYEQYF
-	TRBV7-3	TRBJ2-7	CASGSDSRDYNEQYF
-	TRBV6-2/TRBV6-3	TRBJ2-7	CASSSSNLAGEIYEQYF
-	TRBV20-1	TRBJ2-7	CSAGSGFSYEQYF
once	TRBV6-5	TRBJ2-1	CASSYGQGDGEQFF
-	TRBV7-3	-	CASSSQGGLAGGSLQWTQYF
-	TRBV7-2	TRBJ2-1	CASSPSGTGVGEQFF
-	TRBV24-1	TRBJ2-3	CAASDSQAFRSDTQYF
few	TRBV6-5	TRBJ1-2	CASSYLRDRGRGLYGYTF
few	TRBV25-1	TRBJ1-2	CASSESAGALNGYTF
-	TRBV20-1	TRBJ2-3	CSATETGQVTDTQYF
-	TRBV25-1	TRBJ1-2	CASPLPYGYTF
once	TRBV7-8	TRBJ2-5	CASRLAGGTETQYF
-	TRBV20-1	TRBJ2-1	CSARSTGRPYNEQFF
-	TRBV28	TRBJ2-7	CASSASVREQYF
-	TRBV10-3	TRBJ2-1	CAISGGPSSYNEQFF
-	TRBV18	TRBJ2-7	CASLPGGFNGEQYF
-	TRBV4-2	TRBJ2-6	CASRQGPGANVLTF
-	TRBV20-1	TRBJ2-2	CSARGQNPNTGELFF
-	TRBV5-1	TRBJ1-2	CASSYSDRAKNGYTF
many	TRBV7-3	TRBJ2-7	CASRDREGEQYF
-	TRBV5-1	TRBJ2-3	CASSLGGQATDTQYF
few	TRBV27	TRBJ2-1	CASSRRGWDEQFF
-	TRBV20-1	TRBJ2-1	CSAQRLAGPLAYNEQFF
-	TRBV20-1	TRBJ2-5	CSAREEVNRGQETQYF
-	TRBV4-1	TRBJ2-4	CASSQGGLGDLAKYIQYF
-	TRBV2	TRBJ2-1	CASRAGFSGNEQFF